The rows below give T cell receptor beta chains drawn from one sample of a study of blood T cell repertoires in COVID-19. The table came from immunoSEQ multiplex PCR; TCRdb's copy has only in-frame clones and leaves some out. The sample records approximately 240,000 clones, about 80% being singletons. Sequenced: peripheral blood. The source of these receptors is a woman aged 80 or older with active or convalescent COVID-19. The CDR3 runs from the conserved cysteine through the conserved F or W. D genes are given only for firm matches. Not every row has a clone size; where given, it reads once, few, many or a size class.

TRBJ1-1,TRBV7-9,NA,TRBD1,CASSLGQLNTEAFF,TGTGCCAGCAGCCTGGGACAGTTGAACACTGAAGCTTTCTTT
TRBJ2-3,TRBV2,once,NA,CASRKQGTSTDTQYF,TGTGCCAGCAGGAAACAGGGCACTTCCACAGATACGCAGTATTTT
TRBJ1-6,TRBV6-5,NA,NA,CASVTDRSGNSPLHF,TGTGCCAGCGTAACCGACAGGTCGGGAAATTCACCCCTCCACTTT
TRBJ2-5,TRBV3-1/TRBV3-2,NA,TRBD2,CASSHAPRRTQRGRETQYF,TGTGCCAGCAGCCATGCCCCAAGACGGACCCAGCGGGGTAGAGAGACCCAGTACTTC
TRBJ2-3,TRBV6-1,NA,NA,CASSEILPDTQYF,TGTGCCAGCAGTGAAATACTTCCAGATACGCAGTATTTT
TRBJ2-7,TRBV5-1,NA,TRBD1,CASSRGQGTYEQYF,TGCGCCAGCAGCAGGGGACAGGGAACCTACGAGCAGTACTTC
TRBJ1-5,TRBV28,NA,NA,CASSPGGSVYQPQHF,TGTGCCAGCAGCCCCGGGGGATCGGTATATCAGCCCCAGCATTTT
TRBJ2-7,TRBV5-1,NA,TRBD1,CASSTTGRSVYEQYF,TGCGCCAGCAGCACGACAGGGCGGTCGGTCTACGAGCAGTACTTC
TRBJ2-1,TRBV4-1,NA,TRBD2,CASSQVAGDTNEQFF,TGCGCCAGCAGCCAAGTAGCGGGGGATACCAATGAGCAGTTCTTC
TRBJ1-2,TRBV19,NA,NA,CASSLNYGYTF,TGTGCCAGTAGCCTAAACTATGGCTACACCTTC
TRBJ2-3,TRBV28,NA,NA,CASSFRTLNKGTQYF,TGTGCCAGCAGTTTTAGGACTCTAAACAAAGGTACGCAGTATTTT
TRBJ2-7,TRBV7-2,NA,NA,CASSLQGYEQYF,TGTGCCAGCAGTTTACAGGGCTACGAGCAGTACTTC
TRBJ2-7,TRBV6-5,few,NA,CASSSTDGHAFYEQYF,TGTGCCAGCAGTTCCACCGACGGACACGCATTCTACGAGCAGTACTTC
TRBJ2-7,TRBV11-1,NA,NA,CASSLATAYEQYF,TGTGCCAGCAGCTTAGCAACTGCCTACGAGCAGTACTTC
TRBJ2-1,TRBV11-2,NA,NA,CASSSQPGNEQFF,TGTGCCAGCAGCTCACAGCCTGGCAATGAGCAGTTCTTC
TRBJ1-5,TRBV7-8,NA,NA,CASSLAYSQRQPQHF,TGTGCCAGCAGCTTAGCTTACTCTCAGCGGCAGCCCCAGCATTTT
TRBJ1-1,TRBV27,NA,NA,CASSLLGGRTEAFF,TGTGCCAGCAGTTTATTAGGAGGGAGGACTGAAGCTTTCTTT
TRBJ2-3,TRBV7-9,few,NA,CASSGTGTSTDTQYF,TGTGCCAGCAGCGGGACCGGGACTAGCACAGATACGCAGTATTTT
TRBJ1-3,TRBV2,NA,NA,CASRYSGNTIYF,TGTGCCAGCAGATACTCTGGAAACACCATATATTTT
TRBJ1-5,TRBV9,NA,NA,CASSVGRYNQPQHF,TGTGCCAGCAGCGTAGGGAGGTACAATCAGCCCCAGCATTTT
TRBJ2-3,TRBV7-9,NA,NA,CASSRTSNTQYF,TGTGCCAGCAGCCGAACTAGTAACACGCAGTATTTT
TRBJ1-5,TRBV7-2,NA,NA,CASSLGWGGRSSQPQHF,TGTGCCAGCAGCTTGGGGTGGGGGGGACGCTCAAGTCAGCCCCAGCATTTT